These 11 T cell receptor beta chains were all obtained from the same sample, sequenced in a study of molecular identifiers for immune sequencing clone quantification. TCRdb ran MiXCR on the PCR reads and lists one entry per CDR3 protein. Of 35,000 to 45,000 distinct CDR3 sequences listed, roughly 18% were seen once; the top ten hold about 7.4%. Sequencing input: naive CD8+ T cells from blood, with Jurkat cell RNA spiked in. Subset reported: FACS-sorted CD8+CD4-CCR7+CD45RA+ naive T cells. These receptors originate from a human donor in good health. Some libraries in this study had Jurkat cell RNA spiked in.

CDR3 sequence reads: CASSQLAGTGIGETQYF. CDR3 nucleotides: TGTGCCAGCAGCCAACTAGCCGGGACAGGGATCGGGGAGACCCAGTACTTC. V is TRBV14 and J is TRBJ2-5; 9 positions match TRBD1. The CDR3 is made up of 17 amino acids. CDR1 and CDR2 (germline): SGHDN, FVKESK. V lost 2 bases to trimming and J lost 5 bases; unmatched junction nucleotides: 12. The full variable domain, completed using reference TRBV14 and TRBJ2-5, is EAGVTQFPSHSVIEKGQTVTLRCDPISGHDNLYWYRRVMGKEIKFLLHFVKESKQDESGMPNNRFLAERTGGTYSTLKVQPAELEDSGVYFCASSQLAGTGIGETQYFGPGTRLLVL.

This clonotype was recorded many times. The chain carries TRBV27 and TRBJ2-1; 9 nucleotides agree with TRBD2. The CDR3 has 17 amino acids. The germline CDR1 and CDR2 sequences are MNHEY and SMNVEV (reference sequence). V was pared by 0 bases and J by 0 bases, with 3 bases of the junction left unmatched. DNA for the CDR3: TGTGCCAGCAGTTTATCGGGCGGGAGGGCCTCCTACAATGAGCAGTTCTTC. It translates to CASSLSGGRASYNEQFF.

This clonotype showed up many times. The chain recombines TRBV20-1 with TRBJ1-5; tentatively, D is TRBD1 (6 bases). V lost 6 bases to trimming and J lost 3 bases, with 15 bases between them. CDR1 DFQATT and CDR2 SNEGSKA come from the germline V gene (reference sequence). The CDR3 covers 14 residues. CDR3 region: CSADDAGVNQPQHF. Here the CDR3 DNA reads TGCAGTGCCGACGATGCAGGGGTCAATCAGCCCCAGCATTTT.

This clonotype was observed a few times. J is TRBJ2-7 and V is TRBV5-6, with a weak D call TRBD1 (5 bases). This CDR3 spans 14 amino acids. From germline, CDR1 is SGHDT and CDR2 YYEEEE. V dropped 2 bases and J dropped 2 bases, with 11 bases sitting between them. This CDR3 reads CASSFQGRTYEQYF. CDR3 in DNA: TGTGCCAGCAGCTTTCAGGGTAGAACCTACGAGCAGTACTTC. Full variable domain (rest looked up from reference TRBV5-6 and TRBJ2-7): DAGVTQSPTHLIKTRGQQVTLRCSPKSGHDTVSWYQQALGQGPQFIFQYYEEEERQRGNFPDRFSGHQFPNYSSELNVNALLLGDSALYLCASSFQGRTYEQYFGPGTRLTVT.

This clonotype has only a few counts. The chain recombines TRBV13 with TRBJ2-7; D not resolved. Trimming removed 0 bases at V and 1 base at J, with 4 bases between. The CDR3 contains 13 residues. CDR1 is PRHDT and CDR2 is FYEKMQ in the germline V gene (reference sequence). The DNA of the CDR3 is TGTGCCAGCAGCTTAGGACCTTCCTACGAGCAGTACTTC. The encoded protein is CASSLGPSYEQYF.

This clonotype was detected ten times or more. The genes are TRBV5-1 and TRBJ1-1, with D unclear. Between the trimmed V and J ends, which lost 5 bases and 1 base, there was a span of 6 bases. CDR3 length: 12 residues. Per germline, CDR1 SGHRS and CDR2 YFSETQ. In DNA, the CDR3 is TGCGCCAGCAGGTCGACGAACACTGAAGCTTTCTTT. It is translated as CASRSTNTEAFF. The variable domain in full, with the rest retrieved from reference TRBV5-1 and TRBJ1-1, is KAGVTQTPRYLIKTRGQQVTLSCSPISGHRSVSWYQQTPGQGLQFLFEYFSETQRNKGNFPGRFSGRQFSNSRSEMNVSTLELGDSALYLCASRSTNTEAFFGQGTRLTVV.

This clonotype was seen a handful of times. The chain links TRBV10-2 to TRBJ1-1; no firm D call. Germline CDR1 WSHSY, CDR2 SAAADI. The CDR3 contains 13 residues. The V end was cut by 6 bases, the J end by 5 bases, with 13 bases between. In nucleotides, the CDR3 is TGCGCCAGCAGGGAAGGACCGGTAACTGAAGCTTTCTTT. Translating gives CASREGPVTEAFF.

About this clonotype itself: This may stem from a read error, because a much larger clone lies one nucleotide away. V and J are TRBV7-2 and TRBJ2-7; TRBD1 agrees at 7 bases. CDR3 size: 15 residues. Germline CDR1 reads SGHTA; CDR2 reads FQGNSA. In DNA, the CDR3 is TGTGCCGGCAGCCGGATGGGGACAGCAAATTACGAGCAGTACTTC. This codes for CAGSRMGTANYEQYF.

By frequency in the sample, this clonotype is medium-sized (0.01 to 0.1%). The chain is built from TRBV5-1 and TRBJ2-7; D is perhaps TRBD1 or TRBD2 (5 bases each). Per the germline V gene, CDR1 is SGHRS and CDR2 is YFSETQ. V dropped 2 bases and J dropped 3 bases, with 24 bases sitting between them. The CDR3 is 18 residues long. The CDR3 reads CASSFRPGRRVDRYEQYF. DNA of the CDR3: TGCGCCAGCAGCTTCAGACCGGGACGGCGAGTGGACCGCTACGAGCAGTACTTC.

This chain uses TRBV19 with TRBJ2-1; D uncertain. Germline V gene lookup returns CDR1 LNHDA and CDR2 SQIVND (reference sequence). The CDR3 extends over 12 amino acids. In DNA form, the CDR3 reads TGTGCAACCCAAAGCTCCTACAATGAGCAGTTCTTC. Amino acids: CATQSSYNEQFF.

This clonotype was counted ten times or more. V gene TRBV7-9 combines with J gene TRBJ1-4, with unresolved D. Looked up from germline, CDR1 is SEHNR and CDR2 is FQNEAQ (reference sequence). There are 15 residues in the CDR3. Trimming shortened V by 5 bases and J by 4 bases, and 14 bases separated the two germline ends. The CDR3 DNA sequence: TGTGCCAGCAGCGTGGTCGACGGCCTTAATGAAAAACTGTTTTTT. Encoded protein: CASSVVDGLNEKLFF.